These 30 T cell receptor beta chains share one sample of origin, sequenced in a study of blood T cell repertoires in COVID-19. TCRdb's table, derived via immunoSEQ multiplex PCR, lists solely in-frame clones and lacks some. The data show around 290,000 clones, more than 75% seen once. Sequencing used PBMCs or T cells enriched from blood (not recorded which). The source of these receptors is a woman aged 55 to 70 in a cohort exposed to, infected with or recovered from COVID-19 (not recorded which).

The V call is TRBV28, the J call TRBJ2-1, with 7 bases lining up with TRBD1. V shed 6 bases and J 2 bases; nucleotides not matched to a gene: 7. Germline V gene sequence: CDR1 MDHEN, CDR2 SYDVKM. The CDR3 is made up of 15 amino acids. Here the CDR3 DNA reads TGTGCCAGCAGCACCCCGGGACAGCCCTACAATGAGCAGTTCTTC. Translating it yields CASSTPGQPYNEQFF.

The CDR3 DNA sequence: TGTGCCAGCAGCTTAGTTTCCCCCGACAGGTCCAAAAACATTCAGTACTTC. Translating gives CASSLVSPDRSKNIQYF. The genes are TRBV7-9 and TRBJ2-4; D may be TRBD1 (6 bases). Trimming shortened V by 1 base and J by 2 bases, and 15 bases separated the two germline ends. This CDR3 has 17 residues. CDR1 is SEHNR, CDR2 FQNEAQ, per germline (reference sequence).

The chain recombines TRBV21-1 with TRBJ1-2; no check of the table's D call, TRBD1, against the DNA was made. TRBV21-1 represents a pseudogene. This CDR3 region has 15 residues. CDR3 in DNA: TGTGCCAGCAGCAACCGTCCACAGCTAATCTATGGCTACACCTTC. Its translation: CASSNRPQLIYGYTF.

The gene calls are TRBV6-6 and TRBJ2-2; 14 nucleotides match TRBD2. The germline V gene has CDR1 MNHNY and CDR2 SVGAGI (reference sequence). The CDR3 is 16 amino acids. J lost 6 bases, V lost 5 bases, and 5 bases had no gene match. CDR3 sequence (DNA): TGTGCCAGCAGTCGACTAGCGGGAGGGCTGGCCGGGGAGCTGTTTTTT. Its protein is CASSRLAGGLAGELFF.

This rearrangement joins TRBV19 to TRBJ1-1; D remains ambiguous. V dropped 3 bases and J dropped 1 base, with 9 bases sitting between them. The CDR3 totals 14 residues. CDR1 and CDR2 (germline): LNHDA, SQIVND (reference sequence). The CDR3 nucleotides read TGTGCCAGTAGTATTGGGCACCCGAACACTGAAGCTTTCTTT. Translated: CASSIGHPNTEAFF.

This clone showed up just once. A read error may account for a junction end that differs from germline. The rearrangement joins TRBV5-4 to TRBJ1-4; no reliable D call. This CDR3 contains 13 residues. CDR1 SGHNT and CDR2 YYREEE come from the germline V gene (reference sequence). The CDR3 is CASSLAGNEKLFF. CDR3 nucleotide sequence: TGTGCCAGCAGCTTGGCCGGGAATGAAAAGCTGTTTTTT.

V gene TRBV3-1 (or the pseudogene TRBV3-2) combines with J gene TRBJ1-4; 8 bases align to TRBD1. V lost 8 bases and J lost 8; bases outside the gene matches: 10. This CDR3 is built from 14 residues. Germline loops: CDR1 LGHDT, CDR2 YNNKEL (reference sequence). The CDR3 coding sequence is TGTGCCAGCCAAAGACAGGGGATGGCGGAAAAACTGTTTTTT. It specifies CASQRQGMAEKLFF.

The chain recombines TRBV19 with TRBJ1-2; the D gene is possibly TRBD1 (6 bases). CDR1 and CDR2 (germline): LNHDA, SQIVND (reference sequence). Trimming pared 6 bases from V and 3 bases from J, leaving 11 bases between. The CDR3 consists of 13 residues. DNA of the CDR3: TGTGCCAGTAGGTTACAGGGTGACTATGGCTACACCTTC. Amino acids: CASRLQGDYGYTF. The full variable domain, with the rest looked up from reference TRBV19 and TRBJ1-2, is DGGITQSPKYLFRKEGQNVTLSCEQNLNHDAMYWYRQDPGQGLRLIYYSQIVNDFQKGDIAEGYSVSREKKESFPLTVTSAQKNPTAFYLCASRLQGDYGYTFGSGTRLTVV.

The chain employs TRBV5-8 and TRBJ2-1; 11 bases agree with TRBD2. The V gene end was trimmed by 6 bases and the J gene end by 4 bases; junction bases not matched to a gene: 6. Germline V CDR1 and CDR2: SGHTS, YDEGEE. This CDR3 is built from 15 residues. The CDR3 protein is CASNRGLAVYNEQFF. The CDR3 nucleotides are TGTGCCAGCAACAGGGGACTAGCGGTATACAATGAGCAGTTCTTC.

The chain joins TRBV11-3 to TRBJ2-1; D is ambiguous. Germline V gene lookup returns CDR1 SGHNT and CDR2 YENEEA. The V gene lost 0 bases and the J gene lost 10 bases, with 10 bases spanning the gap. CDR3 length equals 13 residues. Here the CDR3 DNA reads TGTGCCAGCAGCTTAGATCCCGGGTCAGAGCAGTTCTTC. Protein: CASSLDPGSEQFF.

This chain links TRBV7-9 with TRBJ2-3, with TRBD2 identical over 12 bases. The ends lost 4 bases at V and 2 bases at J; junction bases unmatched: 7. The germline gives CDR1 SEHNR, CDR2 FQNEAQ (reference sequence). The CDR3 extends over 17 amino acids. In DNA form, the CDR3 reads TGTGCCAGCAGCTCCATGACTAGCGGGAGTTTCACAGATACGCAGTATTTT. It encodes CASSSMTSGSFTDTQYF.

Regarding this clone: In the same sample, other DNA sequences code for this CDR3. CDR3 bases: TGTGCCAGCAGTTTACTTGGAAACACCATATATTTT. Translating it yields CASSLLGNTIYF. The chain joins TRBV28 to TRBJ1-3; D gene unclear. From germline, CDR1 is MDHEN and CDR2 SYDVKM. The CDR3 length is 12 residues. Trimming pared 2 bases from V and 3 bases from J, leaving 2 bases between.

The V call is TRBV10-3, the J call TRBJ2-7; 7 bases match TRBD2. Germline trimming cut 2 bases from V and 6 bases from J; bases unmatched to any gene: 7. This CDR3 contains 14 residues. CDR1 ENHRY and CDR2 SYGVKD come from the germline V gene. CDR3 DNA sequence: TGTGCCATCAGTGAGCCTAACTCGGGGGGCGAGCAGTACTTC. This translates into CAISEPNSGGEQYF.

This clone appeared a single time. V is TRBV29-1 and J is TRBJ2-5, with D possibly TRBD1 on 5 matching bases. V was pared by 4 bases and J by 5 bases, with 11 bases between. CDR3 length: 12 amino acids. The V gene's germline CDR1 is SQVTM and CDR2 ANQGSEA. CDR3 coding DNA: TGCAGCGTTGGCCAGGGTGGGGAGACCCAGTACTTC. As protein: CSVGQGGETQYF.

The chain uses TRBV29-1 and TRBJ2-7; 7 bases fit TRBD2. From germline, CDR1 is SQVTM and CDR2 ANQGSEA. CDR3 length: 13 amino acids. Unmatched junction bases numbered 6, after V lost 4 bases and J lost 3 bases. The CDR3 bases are TGCAGCGTTGGTGCGGGAGTCAGCTACGAGCAGTACTTC. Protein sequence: CSVGAGVSYEQYF.

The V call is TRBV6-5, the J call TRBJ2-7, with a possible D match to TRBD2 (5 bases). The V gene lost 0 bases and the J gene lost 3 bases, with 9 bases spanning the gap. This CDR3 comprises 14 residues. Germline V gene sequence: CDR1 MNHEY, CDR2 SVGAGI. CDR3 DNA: TGTGCCAGCAGTTACTCGGGAGCGGACTACGAGCAGTACTTC. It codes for CASSYSGADYEQYF.

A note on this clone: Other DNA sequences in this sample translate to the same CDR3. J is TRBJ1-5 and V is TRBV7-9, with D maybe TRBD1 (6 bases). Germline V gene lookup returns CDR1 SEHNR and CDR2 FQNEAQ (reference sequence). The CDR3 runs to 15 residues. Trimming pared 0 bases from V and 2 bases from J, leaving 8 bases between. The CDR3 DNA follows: TGTGCCAGCAGCTTAGCGGCAGGGGGCAATCAGCCCCAGCATTTT. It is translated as CASSLAAGGNQPQHF.

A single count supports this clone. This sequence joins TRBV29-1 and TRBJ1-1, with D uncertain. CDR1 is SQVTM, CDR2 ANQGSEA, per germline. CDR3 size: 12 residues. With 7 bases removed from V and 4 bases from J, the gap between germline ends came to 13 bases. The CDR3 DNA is TGCAGCGCGATAGCGGGAAGCACTGAAGCTTTCTTT. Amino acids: CSAIAGSTEAFF. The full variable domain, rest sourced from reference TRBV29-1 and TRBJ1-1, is SAVISQKPSRDICQRGTSLTIQCQVDSQVTMMFWYRQQPGQSLTLIATANQGSEATYESGFVIDKFPISRPNLTFSTLTVSNMSPEDSSIYLCSAIAGSTEAFFGQGTRLTVV.

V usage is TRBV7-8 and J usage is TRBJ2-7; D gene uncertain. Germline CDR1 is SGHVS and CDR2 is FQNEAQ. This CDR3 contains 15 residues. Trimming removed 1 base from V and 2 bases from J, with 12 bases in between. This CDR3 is CASSLDLAGTYEQYF. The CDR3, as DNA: TGTGCCAGCAGCTTAGATCTGGCAGGCACCTACGAGCAGTACTTC.

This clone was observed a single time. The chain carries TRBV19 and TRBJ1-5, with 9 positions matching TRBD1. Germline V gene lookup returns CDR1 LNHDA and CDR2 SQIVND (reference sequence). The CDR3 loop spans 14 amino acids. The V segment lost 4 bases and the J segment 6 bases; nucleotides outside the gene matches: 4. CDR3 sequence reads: CASSNRGRVQPQHF. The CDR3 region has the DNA TGTGCCAGTAGTAACAGGGGGCGCGTTCAGCCCCAGCATTTT.

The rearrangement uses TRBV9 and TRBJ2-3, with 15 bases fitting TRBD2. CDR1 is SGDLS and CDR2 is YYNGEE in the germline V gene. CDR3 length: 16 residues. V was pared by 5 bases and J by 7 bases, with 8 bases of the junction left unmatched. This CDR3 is CASSPGLAGGANTQYF. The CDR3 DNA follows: TGTGCCAGCAGTCCGGGACTAGCGGGAGGCGCAAATACGCAGTATTTT.

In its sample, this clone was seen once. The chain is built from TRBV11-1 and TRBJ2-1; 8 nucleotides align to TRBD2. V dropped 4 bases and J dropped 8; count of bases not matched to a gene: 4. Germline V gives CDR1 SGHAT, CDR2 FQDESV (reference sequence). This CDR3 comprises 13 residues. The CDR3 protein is CASSSGLVYEQFF. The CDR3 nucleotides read TGTGCCAGCAGCTCGGGACTAGTCTATGAGCAGTTCTTC.

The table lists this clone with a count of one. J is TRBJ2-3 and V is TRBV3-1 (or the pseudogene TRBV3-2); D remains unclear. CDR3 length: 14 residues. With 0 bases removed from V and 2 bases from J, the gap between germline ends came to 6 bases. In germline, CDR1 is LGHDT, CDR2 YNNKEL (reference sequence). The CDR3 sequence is CASSQDPYTDTQYF. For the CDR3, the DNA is TGTGCCAGCAGCCAAGATCCGTACACAGATACGCAGTATTTT.

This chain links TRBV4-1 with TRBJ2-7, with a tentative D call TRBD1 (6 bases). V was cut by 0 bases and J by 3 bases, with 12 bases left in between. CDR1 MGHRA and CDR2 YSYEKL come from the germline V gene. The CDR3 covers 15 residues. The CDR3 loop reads CASSQDRGEFYEQYF. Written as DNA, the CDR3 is TGCGCCAGCAGCCAAGACAGGGGAGAGTTCTACGAGCAGTACTTC.

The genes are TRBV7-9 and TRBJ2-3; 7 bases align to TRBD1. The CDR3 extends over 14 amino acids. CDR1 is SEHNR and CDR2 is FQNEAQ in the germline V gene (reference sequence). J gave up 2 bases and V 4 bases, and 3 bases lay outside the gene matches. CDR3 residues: CASSSGTVTDTQYF. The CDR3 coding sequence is TGTGCCAGCAGCTCCGGGACAGTCACAGATACGCAGTATTTT.

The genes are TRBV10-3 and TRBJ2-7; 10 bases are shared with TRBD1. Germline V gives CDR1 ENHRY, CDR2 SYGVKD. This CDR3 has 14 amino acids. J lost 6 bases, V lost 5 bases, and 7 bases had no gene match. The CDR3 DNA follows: TGTGCCATCAGTCAAGGAGACAGGGGGCTCGAGCAGTACTTC. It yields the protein CAISQGDRGLEQYF.

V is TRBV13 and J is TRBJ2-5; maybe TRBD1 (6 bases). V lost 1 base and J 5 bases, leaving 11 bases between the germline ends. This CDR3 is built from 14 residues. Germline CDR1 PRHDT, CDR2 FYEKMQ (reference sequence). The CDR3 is CASSLAGVVETQYF. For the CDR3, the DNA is TGTGCCAGCAGCTTAGCAGGGGTAGTTGAGACCCAGTACTTC.

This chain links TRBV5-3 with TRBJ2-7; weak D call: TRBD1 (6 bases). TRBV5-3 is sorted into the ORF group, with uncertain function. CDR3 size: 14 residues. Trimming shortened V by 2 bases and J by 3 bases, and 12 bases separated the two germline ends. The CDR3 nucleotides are TGTGCCAGAAGCTTACAGGGACCTTTCTACGAGCAGTACTTC. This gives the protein CARSLQGPFYEQYF.

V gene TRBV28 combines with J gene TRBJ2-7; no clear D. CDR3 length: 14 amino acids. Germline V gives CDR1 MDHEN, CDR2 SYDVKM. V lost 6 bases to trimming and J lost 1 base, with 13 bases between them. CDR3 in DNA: TGTGCCAGCAGCCGGCCAGGCGTGTCCTACGAGCAGTACTTC. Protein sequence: CASSRPGVSYEQYF. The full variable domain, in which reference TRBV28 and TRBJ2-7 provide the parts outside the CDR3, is DVKVTQSSRYLVKRTGEKVFLECVQDMDHENMFWYRQDPGLGLRLIYFSYDVKMKEKGDIPEGYSVSREKKERFSLILESASTNQTSMYLCASSRPGVSYEQYFGPGTRLTVT.

CDR3 region: CASSLGDRAYQPQHF. The CDR3 nucleotides read TGCGCCAGCAGCTTGGGGGACAGGGCTTATCAGCCCCAGCATTTT. The rearrangement joins TRBV5-1 to TRBJ1-5; 9 bases map to TRBD1. Germline V CDR1 and CDR2: SGHRS, YFSETQ. J lost 5 bases, V lost 0 bases, and 3 bases had no gene match. CDR3 length: 15 amino acids.